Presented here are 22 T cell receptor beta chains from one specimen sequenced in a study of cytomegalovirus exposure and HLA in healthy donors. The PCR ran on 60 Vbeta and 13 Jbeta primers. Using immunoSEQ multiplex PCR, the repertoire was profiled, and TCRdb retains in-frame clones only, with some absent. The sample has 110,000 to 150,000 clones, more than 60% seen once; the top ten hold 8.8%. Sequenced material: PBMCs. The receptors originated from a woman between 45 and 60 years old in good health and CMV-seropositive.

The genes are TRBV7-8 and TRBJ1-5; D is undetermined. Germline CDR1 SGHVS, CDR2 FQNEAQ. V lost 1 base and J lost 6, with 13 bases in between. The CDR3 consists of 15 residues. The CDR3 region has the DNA TGTGCCAGCAGCTTAGGTGACCCGGAGGGTCAGCCCCAGCATTTT. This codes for CASSLGDPEGQPQHF.

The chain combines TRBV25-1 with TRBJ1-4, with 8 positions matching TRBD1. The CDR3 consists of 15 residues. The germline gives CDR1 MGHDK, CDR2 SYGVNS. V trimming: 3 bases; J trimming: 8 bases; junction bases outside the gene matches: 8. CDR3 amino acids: CASSDPRGTGEKLFF. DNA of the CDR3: TGTGCCAGCAGTGACCCTCGGGGGACAGGAGAAAAACTGTTTTTT.

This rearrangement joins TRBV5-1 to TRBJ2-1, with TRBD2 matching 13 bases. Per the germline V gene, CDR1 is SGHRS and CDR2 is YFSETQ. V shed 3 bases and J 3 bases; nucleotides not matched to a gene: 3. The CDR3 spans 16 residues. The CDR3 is CASSSGLAGDYNEQFF. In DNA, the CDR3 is TGCGCCAGCAGCTCCGGACTAGCGGGGGACTACAATGAGCAGTTCTTC.

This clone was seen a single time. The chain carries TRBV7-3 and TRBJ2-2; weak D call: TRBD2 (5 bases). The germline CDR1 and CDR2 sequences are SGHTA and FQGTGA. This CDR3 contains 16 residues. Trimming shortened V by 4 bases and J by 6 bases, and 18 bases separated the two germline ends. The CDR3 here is CASSSHPDREAGELFF. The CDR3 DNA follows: TGTGCCAGCAGCTCGCACCCAGACCGGGAAGCCGGGGAGCTGTTTTTT.

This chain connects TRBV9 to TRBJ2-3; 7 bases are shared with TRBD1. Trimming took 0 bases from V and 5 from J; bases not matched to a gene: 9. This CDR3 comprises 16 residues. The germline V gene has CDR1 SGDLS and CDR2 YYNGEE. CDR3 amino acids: CASSVEGRGTVDTQYF. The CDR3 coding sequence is TGTGCCAGCAGCGTAGAGGGCAGGGGGACAGTAGATACGCAGTATTTT.

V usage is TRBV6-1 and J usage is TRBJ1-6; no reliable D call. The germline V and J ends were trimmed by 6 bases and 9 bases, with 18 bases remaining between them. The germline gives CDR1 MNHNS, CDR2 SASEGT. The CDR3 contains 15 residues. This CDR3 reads CASSRVEPRGSPLHF. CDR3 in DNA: TGTGCCAGCAGCCGAGTGGAACCTCGGGGTTCACCCCTCCACTTT.

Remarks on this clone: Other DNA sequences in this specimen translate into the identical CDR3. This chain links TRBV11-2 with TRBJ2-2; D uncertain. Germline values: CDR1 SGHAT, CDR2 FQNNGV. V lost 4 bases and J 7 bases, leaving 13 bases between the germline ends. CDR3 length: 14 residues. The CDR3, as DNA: TGTGCCAGCAGCTCCCTCTACCGAGGCGGGGAGCTGTTTTTT. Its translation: CASSSLYRGGELFF.

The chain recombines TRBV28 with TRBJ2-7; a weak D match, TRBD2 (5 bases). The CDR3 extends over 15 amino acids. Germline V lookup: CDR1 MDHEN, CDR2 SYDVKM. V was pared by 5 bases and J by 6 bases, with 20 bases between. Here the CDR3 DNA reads TGTGCCAGCAGTCGAGACGCGAGGGTGGGAAGCGAGCAGTACTTC. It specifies CASSRDARVGSEQYF.

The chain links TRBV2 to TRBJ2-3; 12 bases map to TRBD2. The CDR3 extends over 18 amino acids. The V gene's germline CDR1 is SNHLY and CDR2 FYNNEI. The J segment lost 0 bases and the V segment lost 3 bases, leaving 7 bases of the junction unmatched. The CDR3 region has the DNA TGTGCCAGCAGTGATGGGGGTGGACTAGCGGGGAGCACAGATACGCAGTATTTT. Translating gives CASSDGGGLAGSTDTQYF.

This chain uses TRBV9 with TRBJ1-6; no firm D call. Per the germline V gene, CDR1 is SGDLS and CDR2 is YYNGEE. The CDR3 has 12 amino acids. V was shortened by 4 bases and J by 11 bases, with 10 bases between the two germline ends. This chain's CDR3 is CASSSLDTPLHF. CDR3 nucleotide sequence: TGTGCCAGCAGCTCCCTAGATACACCCCTCCACTTT.

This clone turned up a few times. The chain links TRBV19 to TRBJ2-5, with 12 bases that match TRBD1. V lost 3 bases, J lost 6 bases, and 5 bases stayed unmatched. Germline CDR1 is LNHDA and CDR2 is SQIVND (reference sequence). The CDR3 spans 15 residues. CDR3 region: CASSMGTGGTQTQYF. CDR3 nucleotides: TGTGCCAGTAGTATGGGGACAGGGGGCACGCAGACCCAGTACTTC.

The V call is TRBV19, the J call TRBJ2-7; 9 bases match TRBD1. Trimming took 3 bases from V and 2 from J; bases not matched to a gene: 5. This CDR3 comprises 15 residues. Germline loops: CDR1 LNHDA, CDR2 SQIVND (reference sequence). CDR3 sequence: CASSIRGQGTYEQYF. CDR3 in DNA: TGTGCCAGTAGTATTCGGGGACAGGGTACCTACGAGCAGTACTTC.

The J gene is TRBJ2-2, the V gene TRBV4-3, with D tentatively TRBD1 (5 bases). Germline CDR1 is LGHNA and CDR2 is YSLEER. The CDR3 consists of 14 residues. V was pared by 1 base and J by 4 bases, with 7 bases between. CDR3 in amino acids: CASSQGTTTGELFF. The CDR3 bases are TGCGCCAGCAGCCAAGGGACAACCACCGGGGAGCTGTTTTTT.

The CDR3 bases are TGTGCCAGCAGTTCGGGCGGGGGGGGGCAAGACGAGCAGTACTTC. Translation: CASSSGGGGQDEQYF. The chain is built from TRBV28 and TRBJ2-7; 9 bases line up with TRBD2. Trimming removed 4 bases from V and 5 bases from J; junction bases left unmatched: 9. This CDR3 has 15 amino acids. Looked up from germline, CDR1 is MDHEN and CDR2 is SYDVKM.

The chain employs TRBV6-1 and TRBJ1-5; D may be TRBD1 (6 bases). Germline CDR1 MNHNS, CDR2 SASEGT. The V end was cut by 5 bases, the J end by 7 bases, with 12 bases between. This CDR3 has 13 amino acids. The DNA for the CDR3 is TGTGCCAGCAGTTCTGACAGGAACCAGCCCCAGCATTTT. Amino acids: CASSSDRNQPQHF.

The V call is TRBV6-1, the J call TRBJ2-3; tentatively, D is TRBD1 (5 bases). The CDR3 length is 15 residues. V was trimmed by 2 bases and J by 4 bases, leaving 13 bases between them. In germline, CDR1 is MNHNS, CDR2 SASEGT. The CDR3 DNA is TGTGCCAGCAGTGAACCCGGACATTGGCCAGATACGCAGTATTTT. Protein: CASSEPGHWPDTQYF.

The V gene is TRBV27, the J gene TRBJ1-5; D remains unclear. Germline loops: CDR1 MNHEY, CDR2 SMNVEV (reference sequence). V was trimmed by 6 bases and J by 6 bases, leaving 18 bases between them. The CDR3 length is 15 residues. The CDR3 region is CASSPREGLRQPQHF. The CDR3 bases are TGTGCCAGCAGCCCGAGAGAGGGTCTCCGTCAGCCCCAGCATTTT.

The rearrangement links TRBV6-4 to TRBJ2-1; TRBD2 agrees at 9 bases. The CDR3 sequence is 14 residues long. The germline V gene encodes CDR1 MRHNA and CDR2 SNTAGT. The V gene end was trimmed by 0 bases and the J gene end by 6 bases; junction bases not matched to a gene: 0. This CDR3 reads CASSDSTSGNEQFF. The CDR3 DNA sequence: TGTGCCAGCAGTGACTCGACTAGCGGCAATGAGCAGTTCTTC.

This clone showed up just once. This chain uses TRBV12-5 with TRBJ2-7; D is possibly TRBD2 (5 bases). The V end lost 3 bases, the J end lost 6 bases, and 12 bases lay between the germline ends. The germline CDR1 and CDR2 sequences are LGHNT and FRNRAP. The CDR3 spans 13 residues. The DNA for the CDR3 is TGTGCTAGTGGTTTTTCGGGGAACAGCGAGCAGTACTTC. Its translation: CASGFSGNSEQYF.

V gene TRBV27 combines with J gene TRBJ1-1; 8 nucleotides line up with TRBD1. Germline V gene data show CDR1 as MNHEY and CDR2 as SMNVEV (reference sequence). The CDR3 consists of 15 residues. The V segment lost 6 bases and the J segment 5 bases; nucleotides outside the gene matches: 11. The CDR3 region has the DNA TGTGCCAGCAGCCTCCGACAGGGGAGAGAGACTGAAGCTTTCTTT. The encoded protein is CASSLRQGRETEAFF.

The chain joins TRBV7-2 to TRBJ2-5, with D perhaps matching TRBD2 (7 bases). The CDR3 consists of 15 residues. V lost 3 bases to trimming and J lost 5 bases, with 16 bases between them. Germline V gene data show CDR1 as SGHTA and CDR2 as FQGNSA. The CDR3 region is CASSFMGGPEETQYF. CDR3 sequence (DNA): TGTGCCAGCAGCTTTATGGGGGGGCCGGAGGAGACCCAGTACTTC.

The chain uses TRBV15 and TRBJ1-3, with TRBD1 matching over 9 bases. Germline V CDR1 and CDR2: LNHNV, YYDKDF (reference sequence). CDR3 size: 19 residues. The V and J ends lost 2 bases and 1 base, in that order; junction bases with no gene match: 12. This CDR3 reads CATSRQPGQGSPSGNTIYF. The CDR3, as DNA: TGTGCCACCAGCAGACAACCGGGACAGGGTAGCCCATCTGGAAACACCATATATTTT.